Here is one T cell receptor (beta chain) with its context. These data come from a study of OX40 agonist ivuxolimab in advanced cancers. Study summary: Ivuxolimab, an antibody that agonizes OX40 (CD134), was administered to the patients.

Profiled with immunoSEQ multiplex PCR; TCRdb holds only in-frame clones, not every one. The profile covers roughly 64,000 clones, with more than 80% appearing a single time and about 2.5% taken by the ten largest. Germline V gives CDR1 LNHDA, CDR2 SQIVND (reference sequence). The CDR3 is 12 residues long. V lost 9 bases and J 1 base, leaving 10 bases between the germline ends. This receptor was taken from an adult with an advanced solid tumor such as melanoma, head and neck, liver or kidney cancer. The sequencing used CD4+ or CD8+ T cells sorted from blood, collected in a trial of the OX40 agonist ivuxolimab. The chain joins TRBV19 to TRBJ2-7; tentatively, D is TRBD1 (6 bases). The CDR3 spells CASRGQSYEQYF. CDR3 nucleotide sequence: TGTGCCAGCCGTGGACAGTCCTACGAGCAGTACTTC.